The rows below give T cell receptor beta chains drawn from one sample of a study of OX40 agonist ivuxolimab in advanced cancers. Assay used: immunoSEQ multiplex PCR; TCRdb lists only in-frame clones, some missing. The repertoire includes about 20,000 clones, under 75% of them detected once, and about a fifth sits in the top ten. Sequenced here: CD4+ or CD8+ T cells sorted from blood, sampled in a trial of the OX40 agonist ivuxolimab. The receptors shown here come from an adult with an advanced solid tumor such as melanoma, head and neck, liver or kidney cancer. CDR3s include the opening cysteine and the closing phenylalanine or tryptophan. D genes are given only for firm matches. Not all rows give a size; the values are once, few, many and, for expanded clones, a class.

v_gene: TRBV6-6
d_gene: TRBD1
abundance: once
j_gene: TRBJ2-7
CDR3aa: CASRPRQGAYEQYF
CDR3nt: TGTGCCAGCAGGCCCCGACAGGGGGCCTACGAGCAGTACTTC

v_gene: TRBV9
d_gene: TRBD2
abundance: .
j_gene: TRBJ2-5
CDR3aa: CASSVVAGEETQYF
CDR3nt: TGTGCCAGCAGCGTAGTAGCGGGGGAAGAGACCCAGTACTTC

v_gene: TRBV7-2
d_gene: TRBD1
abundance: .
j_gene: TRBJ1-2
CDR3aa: CASSRDEQGELPNYGYTF
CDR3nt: TGTGCCAGCAGCCGGGATGAACAGGGGGAACTTCCTAACTATGGCTACACCTTC

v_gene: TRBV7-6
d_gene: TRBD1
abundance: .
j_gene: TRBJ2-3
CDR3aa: CASSLLVMGTGSTDTQYF
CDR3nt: TGTGCCAGCAGCTTATTGGTAATGGGGACAGGCAGCACAGATACGCAGTATTTT

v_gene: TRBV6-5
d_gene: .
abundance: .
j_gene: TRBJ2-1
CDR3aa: CASRPGLTSNEQFF
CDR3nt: TGTGCCAGCAGACCCGGGCTTACCAGCAATGAGCAGTTCTTC

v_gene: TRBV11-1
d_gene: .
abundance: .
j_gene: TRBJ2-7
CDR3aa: CASSPLPGAGALYEQYF
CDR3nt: TGTGCCAGCAGCCCCCTCCCCGGGGCAGGAGCCCTGTACGAGCAGTACTTC

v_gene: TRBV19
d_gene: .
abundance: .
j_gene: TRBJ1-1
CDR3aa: CASTFGEGSTEAFF
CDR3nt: TGTGCCAGTACATTCGGGGAGGGTTCTACTGAAGCTTTCTTT

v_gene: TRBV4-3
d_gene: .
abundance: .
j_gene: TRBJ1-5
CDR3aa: CASSHEGSNQPQHF
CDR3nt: TGCGCCAGCAGCCATGAAGGGAGCAATCAGCCCCAGCATTTT

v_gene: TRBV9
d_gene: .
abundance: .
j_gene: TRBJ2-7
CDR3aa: CASSVGDDLYEQYF
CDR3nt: TGTGCCAGCAGCGTAGGAGATGACCTTTACGAGCAGTACTTC

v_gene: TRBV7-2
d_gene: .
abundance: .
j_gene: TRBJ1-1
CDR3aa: CASSLRLLRNTEAFF
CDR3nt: TGTGCCAGCAGCCTCCGACTGCTTCGGAACACTGAAGCTTTCTTT

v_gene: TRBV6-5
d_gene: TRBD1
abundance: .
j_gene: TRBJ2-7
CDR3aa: CASSDRAEDEQYF
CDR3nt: TGTGCCAGCAGTGACAGGGCTGAGGACGAGCAGTACTTC

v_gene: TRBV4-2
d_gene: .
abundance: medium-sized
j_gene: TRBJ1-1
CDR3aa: CASSQRAGATEAFF
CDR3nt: TGTGCCAGCAGCCAAAGGGCAGGGGCCACTGAAGCTTTCTTT

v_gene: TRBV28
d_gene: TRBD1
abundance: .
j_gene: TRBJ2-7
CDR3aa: CASSFSDRVEQYF
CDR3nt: TGTGCCAGCAGTTTCAGCGACAGGGTCGAGCAGTACTTC

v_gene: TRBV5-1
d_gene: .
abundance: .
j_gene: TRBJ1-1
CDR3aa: CASSSSGASTEAFF
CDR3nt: TGCGCCAGCAGCTCCTCGGGGGCCTCGACTGAAGCTTTCTTT

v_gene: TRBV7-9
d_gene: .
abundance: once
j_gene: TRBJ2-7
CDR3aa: CASSPSVEQYF
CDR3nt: TGTGCCAGCAGCCCTTCAGTAGAGCAGTACTTC

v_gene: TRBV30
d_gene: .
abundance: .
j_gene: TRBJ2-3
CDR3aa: CAWSAGGAEDTQYF
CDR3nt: TGTGCCTGGAGTGCTGGTGGGGCGGAAGATACGCAGTATTTT